This T cell receptor beta chain was sequenced for a study of Ad26.COV2.S vaccination and SARS-CoV-2 variants. Study at large: Ad26.COV2.S given intramuscularly, once or twice 56 days apart. Findings and limits, study-wide: The placebo group had lower spike-specific TCR breadth than the vaccine recipients did.

V lost 8 bases and J 0 bases, leaving 18 bases between the germline ends. This CDR3 region has 16 residues. Germline V gene lookup returns CDR1 MNHNY and CDR2 SVGAGI (reference sequence). TCRdb's copy holds only in-frame clones and misses some; the assay was immunoSEQ multiplex PCR. This sample has about 410,000 clones, with 88% found just once. Comments on this clone: Its target is unknown.

The sample's treatment: 15 to 20 received Ad26.COV2.S at low or high dose, single or two shots; a few received placebo; per-sample allocation not given. Repertoires come from day 63 after the first vaccine or placebo injection. Within Boston, the person who donated was an adult of 18-55 years. Sample: peripheral blood, taken in a trial of Ad26.COV2.S vaccine versus placebo. The chain combines TRBV6-6 with TRBJ2-3; TRBD1 is a possible D gene (5 bases). The sequence came from a person between 18 and 65 years old who received the Ad26.COV2.S COVID-19 vaccine or a placebo. The CDR3 region is CASSLQGFTSTDTQYF. CDR3 bases: TGTGCCAGCTCCCTCCAGGGTTTCACAAGCACAGATACGCAGTATTTT.